Below are 32 T cell receptor beta chains sequenced from a single sample in a study of cytomegalovirus exposure and HLA in healthy donors. The PCR ran on 60 Vbeta and 13 Jbeta primers. Clones were sequenced by immunoSEQ multiplex PCR, and TCRdb holds only the in-frame ones, with some missing. The sample consists of 200,000 to 250,000 clones, 70% to 80% of them appearing once. The specimen sequenced was PBMCs. The receptors here all came from a woman in her 30s in good health and CMV-seronegative.

The V gene is TRBV5-4, the J gene TRBJ2-5; the match to TRBD2 covers 12 bases. Germline lookup yields CDR1 SGHNT and CDR2 YYREEE (reference sequence). The CDR3 consists of 15 residues. The trim removed 6 bases at V and 4 bases at J, leaving 7 bases unmatched. The CDR3 DNA reads as TGTGCCAGCACCGTACTAGCGGGAGGTGGAGAGACCCAGTACTTC. Translation: CASTVLAGGGETQYF.

This clone was detected a few times. V and J are TRBV7-3 and TRBJ1-2, with D possibly TRBD1 on 5 matching bases. CDR3 length equals 13 residues. Per germline, CDR1 SGHTA and CDR2 FQGTGA. Trimming left V 5 bases short and J 5 bases short, with 12 bases between. As DNA, the CDR3 is TGTGCCAGCAGCGAATATCAGGGTTATGGCTACACCTTC. Protein sequence: CASSEYQGYGYTF.

The table lists this clone with a few counts. The rearrangement joins TRBV11-2 to TRBJ1-1; D remains ambiguous. This CDR3 spans 15 amino acids. The germline V gene encodes CDR1 SGHAT and CDR2 FQNNGV. Trimming cost V 2 bases and J 0 bases, with 10 bases left between them. As DNA, the CDR3 is TGTGCCAGCAGCTTAACGGGGTTCGTGAACACTGAAGCTTTCTTT. As protein: CASSLTGFVNTEAFF.

The V gene is TRBV6-4, the J gene TRBJ2-1, with D maybe TRBD1 (6 bases). V was cut by 3 bases and J by 9 bases, with 12 bases left in between. CDR1 is MRHNA, CDR2 SNTAGT, per germline. CDR3 length equals 13 residues. This CDR3 is CASSESTGSEQFF. CDR3 bases: TGTGCCAGCAGTGAGTCTACAGGGAGTGAGCAGTTCTTC.

The chain recombines TRBV18 with TRBJ2-3; 12 nucleotides line up with TRBD1. Germline lookup yields CDR1 KGHSH and CDR2 LQKENI. V lost 4 bases and J lost 4; bases outside the gene matches: 6. The CDR3 contains 16 residues. This CDR3 is CASSRTGTGGADTQYF. The CDR3 DNA is TGTGCCAGCTCACGTACCGGGACAGGGGGCGCAGATACGCAGTATTTT.

V gene TRBV5-1 combines with J gene TRBJ1-1; a possible D gene is TRBD1 (6 bases). Germline V lookup: CDR1 SGHRS, CDR2 YFSETQ. The CDR3 spans 15 residues. V gave up 7 bases and J gave up 3 bases, with 19 bases separating them. The CDR3 is CASFPQAGAHTEAFF. The CDR3 nucleotides read TGCGCCAGCTTTCCCCAAGCGGGGGCACACACTGAAGCTTTCTTT.

The chain uses TRBV19 and TRBJ2-3, with 7 bases matching TRBD1. Trimming at V came to 5 bases and at J to 0 bases, leaving 5 bases not matched to a gene. The V gene's germline CDR1 is LNHDA and CDR2 SQIVND (reference sequence). The CDR3 totals 15 residues. CDR3 DNA: TGTGCCAGTAGTGGGAGACAGGGAAGCACAGATACGCAGTATTTT. Translation: CASSGRQGSTDTQYF.

This clone has only a few counts. The chain uses TRBV5-1 and TRBJ1-1; 8 nucleotides align to TRBD1. The junction had 4 bases not matched to a gene; V was cut back by 0 bases and J by 6 bases. Germline V gives CDR1 SGHRS, CDR2 YFSETQ. There are 14 residues in the CDR3. The CDR3 DNA follows: TGCGCCAGCAGCTTGGGGCAGGGGGCGGCTGAAGCTTTCTTT. Its protein is CASSLGQGAAEAFF.

V is TRBV5-1 and J is TRBJ1-1; possible D gene TRBD1, 6 bases. CDR1 and CDR2 (germline): SGHRS, YFSETQ. The CDR3 totals 14 residues. Trimming removed 4 bases from V and 1 base from J, with 11 bases in between. CDR3 region: CASSTGQSNTEAFF. Here the CDR3 DNA reads TGCGCCAGCAGCACAGGGCAATCGAACACTGAAGCTTTCTTT.

Worth noting for this clone: Additional DNA sequences in this sample encode the identical CDR3. V gene TRBV27 combines with J gene TRBJ2-7; tentatively, D is TRBD2 (5 bases). CDR1 and CDR2 from the germline V gene are MNHEY and SMNVEV (reference sequence). The CDR3 totals 17 residues. V was trimmed by 2 bases and J by 6 bases, leaving 23 bases between them. CDR3 amino acids: CASSLEVSVGLGGEQYF. CDR3 coding DNA: TGTGCCAGCAGTTTAGAGGTCAGTGTTGGACTGGGCGGCGAGCAGTACTTC.

The genes are TRBV19 and TRBJ2-1, with TRBD2 identical over 12 bases. The V gene's germline CDR1 is LNHDA and CDR2 SQIVND (reference sequence). The CDR3 has 16 amino acids. Trimming took 1 base from V and 7 from J; bases not matched to a gene: 5. CDR3 nucleotide sequence: TGTGCCAGTAGTATAGTCGGGACTAGCGGGTTGAATGAGCAGTTCTTC. It is translated as CASSIVGTSGLNEQFF.

This sequence joins TRBV21-1 and TRBJ2-7; the tabulated D call, TRBD2, remains unverified against the DNA. TRBV21-1 is deemed a pseudogene. CDR3 length: 15 amino acids. The DNA of the CDR3 is TGTGCCAGCAGCAAACCCCTCCCCGGAGGCTACGAGCAGTACTTC. It codes for CASSKPLPGGYEQYF.

The chain uses TRBV9 and TRBJ2-1; 8 bases match TRBD2. Trimming at V came to 4 bases and at J to 2 bases, leaving 8 bases not matched to a gene. Germline values: CDR1 SGDLS, CDR2 YYNGEE. CDR3 length: 16 residues. The CDR3 spells CASSQEARGAYNEQFF. The CDR3 coding sequence is TGTGCCAGCAGCCAGGAGGCGCGGGGGGCCTACAATGAGCAGTTCTTC.

The rearrangement links TRBV9 to TRBJ2-3; TRBD2 matches 9 bases. The V gene end was trimmed by 0 bases and the J gene end by 4 bases; junction bases not matched to a gene: 12. This CDR3 has 18 residues. Per germline, CDR1 SGDLS and CDR2 YYNGEE. The CDR3 DNA follows: TGTGCCAGCAGCGTAGCTCCCACTTCTAGCGGGGTCGCAGATACGCAGTATTTT. This translates into CASSVAPTSSGVADTQYF.

V usage is TRBV5-1 and J usage is TRBJ1-2, with TRBD1 identical over 7 bases. Germline V CDR1 and CDR2: SGHRS, YFSETQ. The CDR3 runs to 16 residues. J lost 2 bases, V lost 4 bases, and 11 bases had no gene match. For the CDR3, the DNA is TGCGCCAGCAGCCCTCGTACAGGGGATGGAAACTATGGCTACACCTTC. Translating gives CASSPRTGDGNYGYTF.

This clone is a singleton in its sample. The CDR3 loop reads CASSTNPAGNEQFF. CDR3 DNA: TGCGCCAGCAGCACCAACCCTGCGGGCAATGAGCAGTTCTTC. V gene TRBV5-1 combines with J gene TRBJ2-1; maybe TRBD2 (5 bases). The length of the CDR3 is 14 residues. The germline V gene encodes CDR1 SGHRS and CDR2 YFSETQ. V was clipped by 4 bases and J by 6 bases, with 14 bases between them.

Worth noting for this clone: At the DNA level, this CDR3 is encoded by other sequences in the same sample as well. J is TRBJ1-1 and V is TRBV6-5, with 7 bases fitting TRBD1. The germline CDR1 and CDR2 sequences are MNHEY and SVGAGI. V gave up 6 bases and J gave up 4 bases; unmatched junction bases: 5. This CDR3 spans 13 amino acids. In DNA form, the CDR3 reads TGTGCCAGCAGCCCCCAGGGGGGCACTGAAGCTTTCTTT. This encodes CASSPQGGTEAFF.

This chain connects TRBV15 to TRBJ1-1; possibly TRBD1 for D (5 bases). Deletions cut 1 base from V and 4 bases from J, with 19 bases between. This CDR3 contains 17 residues. Germline lookup yields CDR1 LNHNV and CDR2 YYDKDF (reference sequence). The CDR3 sequence is CATSRAPPTGPRTEAFF. The CDR3 bases are TGTGCCACCAGCAGAGCCCCTCCCACAGGCCCTCGCACTGAAGCTTTCTTT.

The chain links TRBV6-1 to TRBJ2-3; D might be TRBD1 (5 bases). Trimming shortened V by 6 bases and J by 0 bases, and 10 bases separated the two germline ends. The germline V gene has CDR1 MNHNS and CDR2 SASEGT. The length of the CDR3 is 14 residues. The CDR3 DNA reads as TGTGCCAGCAGCCCGACAGCTAGCACAGATACGCAGTATTTT. It encodes CASSPTASTDTQYF.

This clone was picked up many times. The same CDR3 also results from other DNA sequences found in this sample. The J gene is TRBJ2-3, the V gene TRBV2; tentative D call: TRBD2 (6 bases). Germline lookup yields CDR1 SNHLY and CDR2 FYNNEI. V lost 7 bases, J lost 0 bases, and 17 bases lay in between. CDR3 length: 16 amino acids. CDR3 sequence: CASTRTLATSTDTQYF. The CDR3 region has the DNA TGTGCCAGCACCCGGACTCTAGCGACTAGCACAGATACGCAGTATTTT.

The chain is built from TRBV30 and TRBJ2-2; possibly TRBD2 for D (6 bases). Per the germline V gene, CDR1 is GTSNPN and CDR2 is SVGIG (reference sequence). The length of the CDR3 is 16 residues. Between the trimmed V and J ends, which lost 3 bases and 0 bases, there was a span of 14 bases. The CDR3 region is CAWSGGTYTNTGELFF. The CDR3 region has the DNA TGTGCCTGGAGCGGAGGGACGTACACGAACACCGGGGAGCTGTTTTTT. The whole variable domain, remainder taken from reference TRBV30 and TRBJ2-2, is SQTIHQWPATLVQPVGSPLSLECTVEGTSNPNLYWYRQAAGRGLQLLFYSVGIGQISSEVPQNLSASRPQDRQFILSSKKLLLSDSGFYLCAWSGGTYTNTGELFFGEGSRLTVL.

The chain couples TRBV6-4 to TRBJ2-1, with D perhaps matching TRBD2 (6 bases). The germline V and J ends were trimmed by 3 bases and 7 bases, with 16 bases remaining between them. This CDR3 has 15 residues. Germline CDR1 and CDR2: MRHNA and SNTAGT. For the CDR3, the DNA is TGTGCCAGCAGTGAAGAACCCTGGGGGGTAAATGAGCAGTTCTTC. Amino acid sequence: CASSEEPWGVNEQFF.

For this clone: The sample holds other DNA sequences that translate to the same CDR3. DNA for the CDR3: TGCGCCAGCAGCCCGGGACAGGGCATCTACGAGCAGTACTTC. Its protein is CASSPGQGIYEQYF. This rearrangement joins TRBV5-1 to TRBJ2-7, with 9 positions matching TRBD1. The V segment lost 4 bases and the J segment 3 bases; nucleotides outside the gene matches: 5. This CDR3 has 14 residues. The V gene's germline CDR1 is SGHRS and CDR2 YFSETQ.

The CDR3 nucleotides are TGTGCCAGCAGCTCCCGGACGACTAGCGGGGGGGCTTACGAGCAGTACTTC. Protein: CASSSRTTSGGAYEQYF. The chain carries TRBV7-9 and TRBJ2-7, with 14 bases lining up with TRBD2. Germline trimming cut 4 bases from V and 4 bases from J; bases unmatched to any gene: 9. This CDR3 comprises 17 residues. The germline V gene encodes CDR1 SEHNR and CDR2 FQNEAQ (reference sequence). The variable domain in full, with the rest retrieved from reference TRBV7-9 and TRBJ2-7, is DTGVSQNPRHKITKRGQNVTFRCDPISEHNRLYWYRQTLGQGPEFLTYFQNEAQLEKSRLLSDRFSAERPKGSFSTLEIQRTEQGDSAMYLCASSSRTTSGGAYEQYFGPGTRLTVT.

Ten or more counts support this clone. J is TRBJ2-3 and V is TRBV7-9; D may be TRBD1 (6 bases). Per germline, CDR1 SEHNR and CDR2 FQNEAQ (reference sequence). With 6 bases removed from V and 4 bases from J, the gap between germline ends came to 8 bases. CDR3 length: 12 residues. CDR3 loop: CASRGAADTQYF. In nucleotides, the CDR3 is TGTGCCAGCAGGGGGGCAGCAGATACGCAGTATTTT.

This chain connects TRBV2 to TRBJ2-1; 7 bases agree with TRBD1. This CDR3 comprises 14 residues. Germline CDR1 reads SNHLY; CDR2 reads FYNNEI. The trim removed 8 bases at V and 4 bases at J, leaving 8 bases unmatched. The CDR3 nucleotides read TGTGCCAGCTGTTTCGGGACAGCGTACAATGAGCAGTTCTTC. It codes for CASCFGTAYNEQFF.

V and J are TRBV29-1 and TRBJ2-3; the match to TRBD2 covers 13 bases. The CDR3 contains 16 residues. Germline V gives CDR1 SQVTM, CDR2 ANQGSEA. Trimming took 4 bases from V and 3 from J; bases not matched to a gene: 7. The CDR3 DNA follows: TGCAGCGTTGGAGGGGGACTAGCGGGGAGTACAGATACGCAGTATTTT. It is translated as CSVGGGLAGSTDTQYF.

The genes are TRBV7-2 and TRBJ1-2; weak D call: TRBD1 (6 bases). Germline V gives CDR1 SGHTA, CDR2 FQGNSA. V was pared by 2 bases and J by 6 bases, with 22 bases between. The CDR3 is 17 residues long. CDR3 amino acids: CASSLTGSSHYVDGYTF. The CDR3, as DNA: TGTGCCAGCAGCTTAACAGGGAGTTCCCATTATGTAGATGGCTACACCTTC.

This chain joins TRBV10-3 and TRBJ1-2, with 7 positions matching TRBD1. The V gene end was trimmed by 4 bases and the J gene end by 8 bases; junction bases not matched to a gene: 10. There are 14 residues in the CDR3. The germline V gene has CDR1 ENHRY and CDR2 SYGVKD. The CDR3 bases are TGTGCCATCAGTGCTGAGACAGGGCTTTCCGGCTACACCTTC. Its protein is CAISAETGLSGYTF.

V gene TRBV19 combines with J gene TRBJ1-5; no firm D call. Germline V CDR1 and CDR2: LNHDA, SQIVND (reference sequence). The CDR3 has 13 amino acids. The V end lost 3 bases, the J end lost 9 bases, and 12 bases lay between the germline ends. The CDR3 sequence is CASSIADGRPQHF. The DNA of the CDR3 is TGTGCCAGTAGTATTGCAGACGGGAGGCCCCAGCATTTT.

This clone occurred a few times. CDR3 DNA sequence: TGTGCCAGCTCTGCAGGGGCAAATTACGAGCAGTACTTC. Translation gives CASSAGANYEQYF. The rearrangement uses TRBV18 and TRBJ2-5; tentative D call: TRBD1 (6 bases). The J call may be incorrect, as the DNA end agrees better with TRBJ2-7. This CDR3 comprises 13 residues. Germline CDR1 is KGHSH and CDR2 is LQKENI.

The V call is TRBV2, the J call TRBJ1-2, with a tentative D call TRBD1 (6 bases). The ends were cut back, 4 bases at V and 2 bases at J, with 11 bases in the middle. Germline V lookup: CDR1 SNHLY, CDR2 FYNNEI. The CDR3 length is 14 residues. Written as DNA, the CDR3 is TGTGCCAGCAGTGCCTGGACAGCCAACTATGGCTACACCTTC. Protein: CASSAWTANYGYTF.